The rows below give T cell receptor beta chains drawn from one sample of a study of T cell responses to AZD1222 COVID-19 vaccine. The method was immunoSEQ multiplex PCR; TCRdb's version includes in-frame clones alone and lacks a portion of them. The sample includes 150,000 to 200,000 clones, roughly 94% of them seen just once. Sequenced here: peripheral blood, sampled 28 days after the second AZD1222 dose. These receptor sequences come from an adult who received the AZD1222 COVID-19 vaccine. Both conserved end residues are part of each CDR3. A D gene is named only where the DNA matches it firmly. Expanded clones get a size class; other rows say once, few or many, or leave the size out.

d_gene	v_gene	abundance	j_gene	CDR3nt	CDR3aa
-	TRBV10-2	-	TRBJ2-1	TGCGCCAGCAGAATTTACAATGAGCAGTTCTTC	CASRIYNEQFF
-	TRBV11-3	-	TRBJ2-3	TGTGCCAGCAGCTTATCCCAAATGTCGGATACGCAGTATTTT	CASSLSQMSDTQYF
-	TRBV5-1	-	TRBJ2-7	TGCGCCAGCCGACCCCGGGACGGTGGGAGCTCCTACGAGCAGTACTTC	CASRPRDGGSSYEQYF
-	TRBV28	-	TRBJ1-2	TGTGCCAGCAGTGAGGGGGGAGGGACAAATCGTGGCTACACCTTC	CASSEGGGTNRGYTF
TRBD2	TRBV6-6	-	TRBJ2-3	TGTGCCAGCAGTTACTCGTTCGGGGGGGCCGTAGATACGCAGTATTTT	CASSYSFGGAVDTQYF
-	TRBV5-1	-	TRBJ2-3	TGCGCCAGCAGCCCAGGGATGAGTGTAGATACGCAGTATTTT	CASSPGMSVDTQYF
-	TRBV27	-	TRBJ1-2	TGTGCCAGCAGTTTAAGGAAGACAGCTAACTATGGCTACACCTTC	CASSLRKTANYGYTF
-	TRBV4-3	-	TRBJ2-6	TGCGCCAGCAGCCGGGACAACTCTGGGGCCAACGTCCTGACTTTC	CASSRDNSGANVLTF
-	TRBV2	-	TRBJ1-1	TGTGCCAGCGCTTCGAGCCATTACACTGAAGCTTTCTTT	CASASSHYTEAFF
TRBD2	TRBV3-1/TRBV3-2	-	TRBJ2-5	TGTGCCAGCAGCCCTCGTAGCGGGAGGGCCCAAGAGACCCAGTACTTC	CASSPRSGRAQETQYF
TRBD2	TRBV3-1/TRBV3-2	-	TRBJ2-7	TGTGCCAGCAGCCTACTAGCGGGGGAGCAGTACTTC	CASSLLAGEQYF
TRBD1	TRBV6-5	-	TRBJ1-1	TGTGCCAGCAGTTCCTCGACAGGGACCACTGAAGCTTTCTTT	CASSSSTGTTEAFF
-	TRBV3-1/TRBV3-2	-	TRBJ2-2	TGTGCCAGCAGCCATAGGGTCGTAGGTGACACCGGGGAGCTGTTTTTT	CASSHRVVGDTGELFF
TRBD2	TRBV4-1	once	TRBJ2-1	TGCGCCAGCAGCCACGATGGGGATGGGACTAGCGGATACAATGAGCAGTTCTTC	CASSHDGDGTSGYNEQFF
-	TRBV30	-	TRBJ2-7	TGTGCCCTTGGACAGGCGGGGTACGAGCAGTACTTC	CALGQAGYEQYF
-	TRBV4-1	-	TRBJ1-2	TGCGCCAGCAGCCAAGCGGGAGGTCCCTATGGCTACACCTTC	CASSQAGGPYGYTF
TRBD2	TRBV3-1/TRBV3-2	-	TRBJ2-5	TGTGCCAGCAGCCAAGGCCTAGCGGGGGGCAAGATAGAAGAGACCCAGTACTTC	CASSQGLAGGKIEETQYF
TRBD2	TRBV9	-	TRBJ2-4	TGTGCCAGCAGCGTAGCGGCGGGAGGGGAGTACATTCAGTACTTC	CASSVAAGGEYIQYF
-	TRBV28	once	TRBJ1-3	TGTGCCAGCAGTTTCCTGGGGACTGGAAACACCATATATTTT	CASSFLGTGNTIYF
TRBD1	TRBV7-2	-	TRBJ1-1	TGTGCCAGCAGCCCCGGGACAGGGGGAGAAGCTTTCTTT	CASSPGTGGEAFF
TRBD1	TRBV6-5	-	TRBJ1-5	TGTGCCAGCCGATCAGGGGGCGCGGGCAATCAGCCCCAGCATTTT	CASRSGGAGNQPQHF
TRBD2	TRBV2	once	TRBJ2-7	TGTGCCAGCCGAGGACTAGCAAGCTACGAGCAGTACTTC	CASRGLASYEQYF
-	TRBV19	-	TRBJ2-3	TGTGCCAGTAGTTACCAGCTCACAGATACGCAGTATTTT	CASSYQLTDTQYF
-	TRBV20-1	-	TRBJ2-1	TGCAGTGCTAGCAAGGGTGAGCAGTTCTTC	CSASKGEQFF
TRBD1	TRBV7-9	-	TRBJ1-1	TGTGCCAGCAGCCCCAGGGGATCAGGGGGCCCTACGGAAGCTTTCTTT	CASSPRGSGGPTEAFF
-	TRBV2	-	TRBJ1-2	TGTGCCAGCGGTGACCACGTCGGGGGCTACACCTTC	CASGDHVGGYTF
TRBD2	TRBV7-8	-	TRBJ2-7	TGTGCCAGCAGCTTAAGGGAGAGCGGGGGGTCCTCCTACGAGCAGTACTTC	CASSLRESGGSSYEQYF
-	TRBV6-5	-	TRBJ1-2	TGTGCCAGCAAGGGGGATGGCTACACCTTC	CASKGDGYTF
-	TRBV24-1	-	TRBJ2-7	TGTGCCACCAGTGAGGGCAGTCCCCAAGGGCAGTACTTC	CATSEGSPQGQYF
-	TRBV10-1	-	TRBJ1-2	TGCGCCAGCAGTGAAGGCATAGGGGGAGACTATGGCTACACCTTC	CASSEGIGGDYGYTF
TRBD2	TRBV12-5	-	TRBJ2-2	TGTGCTAGTGCCCAGAGCGGGAGGTCCGACCCGAACACCGGGGAGCTGTTTTTT	CASAQSGRSDPNTGELFF
TRBD1	TRBV6-4	few	TRBJ2-2	TGTGCCAGCAGCAGGGACAGTGAAACCGGGGAGCTGTTTTTT	CASSRDSETGELFF
-	TRBV10-1	-	TRBJ1-1	TGCGCCAGCACCGAAACAGGGAGGGGGACTGAAGCTTTCTTT	CASTETGRGTEAFF
TRBD2	TRBV15	few	TRBJ2-7	TGTGCCACCAGCACCACTAGCGGGAGGGGGGCCTACGAGCAGTACTTC	CATSTTSGRGAYEQYF
TRBD1	TRBV30	once	TRBJ1-3	TGTGCCTGGGGTACAGGGGGCCCCTTAATGTACACCATATATTTT	CAWGTGGPLMYTIYF
TRBD1	TRBV3-1/TRBV3-2	-	TRBJ2-3	TGTGCCAGCAGCCAACTTCCGGGACAGGGGGACACAGATACGCAGTATTTT	CASSQLPGQGDTDTQYF
-	TRBV30	once	TRBJ1-2	TGTGCCTGGAGCCCACTCACAGGGTCTACCTATGGCTACACCTTC	CAWSPLTGSTYGYTF
-	TRBV16	-	TRBJ1-1	TGTGCCAGCAGCCCCGGGAGGGCGGGGACTGAAGCTTTCTTT	CASSPGRAGTEAFF
-	TRBV27	-	TRBJ2-7	TGTGCCAGCAGTTTAACAGCTGGCGAGCAGTACTTC	CASSLTAGEQYF
-	TRBV9	-	TRBJ1-2	TGTGCCAGCAGCGTGTTTACAGGGATTCGGGAAGGAGATTATGGCTACACCTTC	CASSVFTGIREGDYGYTF
TRBD2	TRBV2	once	TRBJ2-1	TGTGCCAGCAGTGAAGGAGCGGGGGGGCCGGATGAGCAGTTCTTC	CASSEGAGGPDEQFF